This TCR beta chain derives from a study of shared clonotypes between healthy human individuals. Some clones are missing from TCRdb's copy, which holds only in-frame ones; the method was immunoSEQ multiplex PCR. The sample has 180,000 or so clones, around 93% seen once. From CD4+ cells came CD45RA+ naive and CD45RA-negative memory subsets. Germline V gives CDR1 MDHEN, CDR2 SYDVKM. Deletions cut 5 bases from V and 5 bases from J, with 22 bases between. The CDR3 is 16 amino acids. With respect to this clone: This sample also contains other DNA sequences that code for the same CDR3.

Sequenced material: naive CD4+ T cells sorted from blood. The sample's subset: CD45RA+ positively selected. The clonotype comes from a woman under 40 in good health. V usage is TRBV28 and J usage is TRBJ2-7; D may be TRBD1 or TRBD2 (7 bases each). In DNA form, the CDR3 reads TGTGCCAGCAGTCCTTATCAGGGGGAGGGAGGCGACGAGCAGTACTTC. Amino acids: CASSPYQGEGGDEQYF.